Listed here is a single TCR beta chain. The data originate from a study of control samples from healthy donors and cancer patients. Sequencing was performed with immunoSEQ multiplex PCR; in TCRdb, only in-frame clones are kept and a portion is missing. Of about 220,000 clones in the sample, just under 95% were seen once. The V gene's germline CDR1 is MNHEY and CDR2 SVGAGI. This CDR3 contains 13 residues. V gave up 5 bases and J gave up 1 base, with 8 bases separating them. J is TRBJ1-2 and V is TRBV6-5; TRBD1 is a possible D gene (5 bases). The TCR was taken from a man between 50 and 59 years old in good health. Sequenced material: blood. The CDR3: CASSRGVNYGYTF. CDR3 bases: TGTGCCAGCAGTCGGGGGGTTAACTATGGCTACACCTTC.